Below are 12 T cell receptor beta chains sequenced from a single sample in a study of long-term antiretroviral therapy in people with HIV. An immunoSEQ assay, version v3.0, was performed at survey level. The repertoire was sequenced with immunoSEQ multiplex PCR; TCRdb's copy has only in-frame clones and lacks some. This table holds more than 15,000 clones, 78% found once. The source was unsorted PBMCs, collected at the start of antiretroviral therapy, before treatment. These receptors were collected from a woman aged 40 to 50 with HIV.

The V and J genes are TRBV4-2 and TRBJ1-6; D unclear. The CDR3 runs 16 residues. Between the trimmed V and J ends, which lost 0 bases and 0 bases, there was a span of 6 bases. The germline gives CDR1 LGHNA, CDR2 YNFKEQ. The CDR3 reads CASSQEGSSYNSPLHF. CDR3 bases: TGTGCCAGCAGCCAAGAGGGGAGCTCCTATAATTCACCCCTCCACTTT.

This clone was seen a few times. V usage is TRBV4-2 and J usage is TRBJ1-4; 11 bases are a match to TRBD1. Trimming removed 4 bases from V and 3 bases from J; junction bases left unmatched: 7. This CDR3 comprises 17 residues. The V gene's germline CDR1 is LGHNA and CDR2 YNFKEQ. In DNA form, the CDR3 reads TGTGCCAGCAGCCCCCTGGGACAGGGGGGTGCTAATGAAAAACTGTTTTTT. It yields the protein CASSPLGQGGANEKLFF.

The table lists this clone with a count of one. The V gene is TRBV10-3, the J gene TRBJ1-2; perhaps TRBD1 as D (5 bases). Germline assignment: CDR1 ENHRY and CDR2 SYGVKD. The CDR3 has 15 amino acids. The V end was cut by 4 bases, the J end by 0 bases, with 12 bases between. The CDR3 sequence is CAISAQGLTNYGYTF. CDR3 bases: TGTGCCATCAGTGCTCAGGGACTTACTAACTATGGCTACACCTTC.

This chain joins TRBV2 and TRBJ2-2; 14 nucleotides align to TRBD2. With 6 bases clipped from V and 1 base from J, the junction kept 4 bases outside the gene matches. The CDR3 spans 17 residues. CDR1 and CDR2 (germline): SNHLY, FYNNEI. CDR3: CASRTSGGARNTGELFF. The DNA of the CDR3 is TGTGCCAGCAGGACTAGCGGGGGGGCCCGGAACACCGGGGAGCTGTTTTTT.

J is TRBJ2-3 and V is TRBV27, with TRBD2 matching 10 bases. Germline assignment: CDR1 MNHEY and CDR2 SMNVEV (reference sequence). J was trimmed by 7 bases and V by 5 bases; bases with no gene match: 9. This CDR3 region has 15 residues. CDR3: CASSPAGGRGNTQYF. The DNA of the CDR3 is TGTGCCAGCAGTCCAGCGGGGGGGCGGGGAAATACGCAGTATTTT.

The chain carries TRBV15 and TRBJ2-2; D may match TRBD1 or TRBD2 (6 bases each). This CDR3 region has 14 residues. Germline CDR1 LNHNV, CDR2 YYDKDF (reference sequence). V lost 5 bases to trimming and J lost 7 bases, with 14 bases between them. CDR3 sequence: CATSSGGYSGELFF. The CDR3 region has the DNA TGTGCCACCAGCTCCGGGGGCTATAGCGGGGAGCTGTTTTTT.

The chain carries TRBV28 and TRBJ2-7; TRBD1 is a possible D gene (6 bases). The CDR3 is 14 amino acids. V lost 4 bases, J lost 3 bases, and 13 bases lay in between. Germline lookup yields CDR1 MDHEN and CDR2 SYDVKM. DNA for the CDR3: TGTGCCAGCAGTTGGGTCAGGGGTAGCTACGAGCAGTACTTC. Its translation: CASSWVRGSYEQYF.

This clone was recorded only once. The gene calls are TRBV29-1 and TRBJ2-7, with a possible D match to TRBD1 (5 bases). In germline, CDR1 is SQVTM, CDR2 ANQGSEA. CDR3 length: 14 amino acids. The germline V and J ends were trimmed by 1 base and 2 bases, with 12 bases remaining between them. The CDR3 spells CSVEGVSGPYEQYF. CDR3 bases: TGCAGCGTTGAAGGGGTGTCAGGGCCCTACGAGCAGTACTTC.

The chain couples TRBV6-5 to TRBJ1-2; D is undetermined. The CDR3 extends over 11 amino acids. Trimming shortened V by 2 bases and J by 4 bases, and 2 bases separated the two germline ends. Germline values: CDR1 MNHEY, CDR2 SVGAGI. The CDR3 loop is CASSYSYGYTF. The CDR3 DNA reads TGTGCCAGCAGTTACAGCTATGGCTACACCTTC.

The DNA of the CDR3 is TGTGCCAGCAGCATCACGCCAGGGGGCTCTGGAAACACCATATATTTT. It specifies CASSITPGGSGNTIYF. The rearrangement uses TRBV11-2 and TRBJ1-3; 7 bases are a match to TRBD1. This CDR3 has 16 residues. The germline gives CDR1 SGHAT, CDR2 FQNNGV. The junction had 7 bases not matched to a gene; V was cut back by 5 bases and J by 0 bases.

This chain links TRBV18 with TRBJ1-1; a weak D match, TRBD1 (5 bases). Germline-derived CDR1 and CDR2 are KGHSH and LQKENI. V lost 0 bases, J lost 7 bases, and 9 bases lay in between. This CDR3 has 13 residues. The CDR3 region is CASSPPGEIEAFF. As DNA, the CDR3 is TGTGCCAGCTCACCACCGGGGGAAATTGAAGCTTTCTTT. Drawing the rest from reference TRBV18 and TRBJ1-1, the complete variable domain is NAGVMQNPRHLVRRRGQEARLRCSPMKGHSHVYWYRQLPEEGLKFMVYLQKENIIDESGMPKERFSAEFPKEGPSILRIQQVVRGDSAAYFCASSPPGEIEAFFGQGTRLTVV.

The chain carries TRBV6-6 and TRBJ1-5; a weak D match, TRBD1 (6 bases). V was shortened by 7 bases and J by 2 bases, with 12 bases between the two germline ends. This CDR3 is built from 14 residues. The germline V gene encodes CDR1 MNHNY and CDR2 SVGAGI (reference sequence). The CDR3 DNA reads as TGTGCCAGCATTGGAGGGGGTGGCAATCAGCCCCAGCATTTT. Amino acids: CASIGGGGNQPQHF.